Listed here are 21 T cell receptor beta chains from one sample, sequenced in a study of OX40 agonist ivuxolimab in advanced cancers. Only in-frame clones appear in the TCRdb table, and some are missing; sequencing was by immunoSEQ multiplex PCR. This sample has roughly 80,000 clones, with approximately 91% found just once. Source: CD4+ or CD8+ T cells sorted from blood, taken in a trial of the OX40 agonist ivuxolimab. Receptor source: an adult with an advanced solid tumor such as melanoma, head and neck, liver or kidney cancer.

The chain uses TRBV5-1 and TRBJ2-3, with 15 bases identical to TRBD2. Germline-derived CDR1 and CDR2 are SGHRS and YFSETQ. V lost 2 bases and J lost 6; bases outside the gene matches: 10. The CDR3 runs to 18 residues. The CDR3 DNA follows: TGCGCCAGCAGCTTTGGTGGACTAGCGGGAGGGGGAGCTGATACGCAGTATTTT. Residues: CASSFGGLAGGGADTQYF. The entire variable domain, with the rest obtained from reference TRBV5-1 and TRBJ2-3, is as follows: KAGVTQTPRYLIKTRGQQVTLSCSPISGHRSVSWYQQTPGQGLQFLFEYFSETQRNKGNFPGRFSGRQFSNSRSEMNVSTLELGDSALYLCASSFGGLAGGGADTQYFGPGTRLTVL.

This sequence joins TRBV29-1 and TRBJ1-2; 9 nucleotides agree with TRBD1. The CDR3 sequence is 13 residues long. From germline, CDR1 is SQVTM and CDR2 ANQGSEA. V lost 6 bases and J lost 5; bases outside the gene matches: 7. This CDR3 reads CSVRTGDGYGYTF. The CDR3 nucleotides are TGCAGCGTCCGGACAGGGGATGGGTATGGCTACACCTTC.

The CDR3 bases are TGTGCCAGCAGCTTAACAACAATAGGCAATCAGCCCCAGCATTTT. This codes for CASSLTTIGNQPQHF. The V call is TRBV5-8, the J call TRBJ1-5, with D unclear. The CDR3 spans 15 residues. Trimming pared 2 bases from V and 2 bases from J, leaving 11 bases between. Germline V lookup: CDR1 SGHTS, CDR2 YDEGEE.

V usage is TRBV4-3 and J usage is TRBJ2-1; TRBD2 might be the D (6 bases). This CDR3 is 20 amino acids long. V lost 1 base and J 0 bases, leaving 22 bases between the germline ends. Germline V lookup: CDR1 LGHNA, CDR2 YSLEER. This CDR3 reads CASSQAALATPGLSYNEQFF. In DNA form, the CDR3 reads TGCGCCAGCAGCCAAGCCGCGTTGGCCACCCCGGGACTCTCCTACAATGAGCAGTTCTTC.

The J gene is TRBJ1-5, the V gene TRBV13; D gene uncertain. V was pared by 5 bases and J by 7 bases, with 9 bases between. The CDR3 contains 12 residues. Germline-derived CDR1 and CDR2 are PRHDT and FYEKMQ (reference sequence). The CDR3 bases are TGTGCCAGCAGCACTCGAGACCAGCCCCAGCATTTT. Translation: CASSTRDQPQHF.

V usage is TRBV5-4 and J usage is TRBJ1-6, with D unresolved. This CDR3 has 15 amino acids. CDR1 is SGHNT and CDR2 is YYREEE in the germline V gene (reference sequence). Trimming left V 4 bases short and J 7 bases short, with 15 bases between. The CDR3 nucleotides read TGTGCCAGCAGCCTTTCGGACTTTGCGAATTCACCCCTCCACTTT. It yields the protein CASSLSDFANSPLHF.

The chain uses TRBV10-1 and TRBJ2-1, with D unclear. This CDR3 contains 10 residues. Germline V CDR1 and CDR2: WNHNN, SYGVQD (reference sequence). V lost 10 bases to trimming and J lost 5 bases, with 6 bases between them. The CDR3 nucleotides read TGCGCCACCCTAGACAATGAGCAGTTCTTC. Translation gives CATLDNEQFF.

This sequence joins TRBV6-5 and TRBJ2-3; D is undetermined. The length of the CDR3 is 12 residues. The V gene's germline CDR1 is MNHEY and CDR2 SVGAGI. Deletions cut 7 bases from V and 1 base from J, with 6 bases between. The CDR3 DNA is TGTGCCAGCAATCTTGGCACAGATACGCAGTATTTT. It encodes CASNLGTDTQYF.

The rearrangement links TRBV28 to TRBJ1-4; TRBD1 agrees at 7 bases. Germline values: CDR1 MDHEN, CDR2 SYDVKM. The CDR3 contains 15 residues. The V gene end was trimmed by 6 bases and the J gene end by 7 bases; junction bases not matched to a gene: 11. The CDR3: CASSHKTGRAEKLFF. Here the CDR3 DNA reads TGTGCCAGCAGCCATAAGACAGGGAGGGCTGAAAAACTGTTTTTT.

The gene calls are TRBV6-5 and TRBJ2-1, with 10 bases matching TRBD2. The CDR3 totals 14 residues. Unmatched junction bases numbered 0, after V lost 4 bases and J lost 3 bases. Germline V lookup: CDR1 MNHEY, CDR2 SVGAGI. Written as DNA, the CDR3 is TGTGCCAGCAGTTTAGCGGGAGGCTACAATGAGCAGTTCTTC. The encoded protein is CASSLAGGYNEQFF.

The CDR3 bases are TGTGCCAGCCAAGTTGATAGGCGGACTGAAGCTTTCTTT. It yields the protein CASQVDRRTEAFF. This chain uses TRBV6-5 with TRBJ1-1; D not certain. The CDR3 has 13 amino acids. V lost 8 bases and J 5 bases, leaving 15 bases between the germline ends. Germline values: CDR1 MNHEY, CDR2 SVGAGI.

This sequence joins TRBV5-6 and TRBJ2-1, with D perhaps TRBD2 (7 bases). The CDR3 runs to 15 residues. Germline V gene data show CDR1 as SGHDT and CDR2 as YYEEEE. Trimming took 4 bases from V and 7 from J, leaving 18 bases between them. CDR3 sequence reads: CASSPRGGGGNEQFF. The CDR3 region has the DNA TGTGCCAGCAGCCCGAGAGGGGGGGGAGGAAATGAGCAGTTCTTC. The variable domain in full, with the rest retrieved from reference TRBV5-6 and TRBJ2-1, is DAGVTQSPTHLIKTRGQQVTLRCSPKSGHDTVSWYQQALGQGPQFIFQYYEEEERQRGNFPDRFSGHQFPNYSSELNVNALLLGDSALYLCASSPRGGGGNEQFFGPGTRLTVL.

CDR3 nucleotide sequence: TGTGCCAGCAGCTTGGTCTTGCTGCTGGGGGCGTACAATGAGCAGTTCTTC. It specifies CASSLVLLLGAYNEQFF. J is TRBJ2-1 and V is TRBV5-5; a possible D gene is TRBD1 (6 bases). Per germline, CDR1 SGHKS and CDR2 YYEKEE (reference sequence). The CDR3 has 17 amino acids. V was shortened by 0 bases and J by 4 bases, with 17 bases between the two germline ends.

This clone was recorded once. The chain recombines TRBV19 with TRBJ2-5; possibly TRBD2 for D (5 bases). The ends were cut back, 8 bases at V and 5 bases at J, with 21 bases in the middle. CDR1 is LNHDA and CDR2 is SQIVND in the germline V gene (reference sequence). There are 15 residues in the CDR3. CDR3 nucleotide sequence: TGTGCCAGTCGCGAACCCGGACTGGATGGGGAGACCCAGTACTTC. It yields the protein CASREPGLDGETQYF. Full variable domain (outside the CDR3, taken from reference TRBV19 and TRBJ2-5): DGGITQSPKYLFRKEGQNVTLSCEQNLNHDAMYWYRQDPGQGLRLIYYSQIVNDFQKGDIAEGYSVSREKKESFPLTVTSAQKNPTAFYLCASREPGLDGETQYFGPGTRLLVL.

The chain uses TRBV5-1 and TRBJ1-2, with a weak D call TRBD1 (6 bases). The germline V gene encodes CDR1 SGHRS and CDR2 YFSETQ. V lost 3 bases and J lost 1, with 10 bases in between. The CDR3 covers 14 residues. CDR3 in amino acids: CASSSAQGNYGYTF. The CDR3 DNA is TGCGCCAGCAGCTCAGCACAGGGTAACTATGGCTACACCTTC.

This chain links TRBV6-1 with TRBJ2-1, with TRBD2 matching 8 bases. CDR3 size: 15 residues. Germline CDR1 MNHNS, CDR2 SASEGT. The V gene end was trimmed by 6 bases and the J gene end by 4 bases; junction bases not matched to a gene: 8. CDR3 nucleotides: TGTGCCAGCAGCCCACTAGCGGCTGGATACAATGAGCAGTTCTTC. This codes for CASSPLAAGYNEQFF.

V is TRBV19 and J is TRBJ1-2; the D gene is possibly TRBD1 (5 bases). CDR1 is LNHDA, CDR2 SQIVND, per germline (reference sequence). The CDR3 is made up of 15 amino acids. The V gene lost 5 bases and the J gene lost 3 bases, with 16 bases spanning the gap. CDR3 protein: CASSPQRDGHYGYTF. Here the CDR3 DNA reads TGTGCCAGTAGTCCCCAACGGGACGGCCACTATGGCTACACCTTC.

The genes are TRBV25-1 and TRBJ2-3; no firm D call. With 3 bases removed from V and 3 bases from J, the gap between germline ends came to 13 bases. Germline V gene data show CDR1 as MGHDK and CDR2 as SYGVNS. There are 15 residues in the CDR3. The CDR3 loop is CASSDTSERTDTQYF. In DNA form, the CDR3 reads TGTGCCAGCAGTGACACGTCGGAAAGGACAGATACGCAGTATTTT.

The chain joins TRBV19 to TRBJ1-2; D possibly corresponds to TRBD1 (5 bases). This CDR3 is built from 14 residues. The germline CDR1 and CDR2 sequences are LNHDA and SQIVND (reference sequence). Trimming removed 3 bases at V and 0 bases at J, with 8 bases between. CDR3 nucleotides: TGTGCCAGTAGTATTGAAGGGGCTAACTATGGCTACACCTTC. Translated: CASSIEGANYGYTF.

This chain links TRBV28 with TRBJ2-4, with 11 bases lining up with TRBD1. Per the germline V gene, CDR1 is MDHEN and CDR2 is SYDVKM. The CDR3 loop spans 18 amino acids. The junction had 8 bases not matched to a gene; V was cut back by 4 bases and J by 0 bases. The DNA for the CDR3 is TGTGCCAGCAGTTCGGGACAGGGGGGGATATTAGCCAAAAACATTCAGTACTTC. It translates to CASSSGQGGILAKNIQYF.

The chain has TRBV30 and TRBJ2-7; D is unclear. Between the trimmed V and J ends, which lost 4 bases and 2 bases, there was a span of 12 bases. The CDR3 is 13 amino acids. Germline lookup yields CDR1 GTSNPN and CDR2 SVGIG (reference sequence). CDR3 loop: CAWIKRGPYEQYF. CDR3 coding DNA: TGTGCCTGGATTAAGAGAGGACCCTACGAGCAGTACTTC.